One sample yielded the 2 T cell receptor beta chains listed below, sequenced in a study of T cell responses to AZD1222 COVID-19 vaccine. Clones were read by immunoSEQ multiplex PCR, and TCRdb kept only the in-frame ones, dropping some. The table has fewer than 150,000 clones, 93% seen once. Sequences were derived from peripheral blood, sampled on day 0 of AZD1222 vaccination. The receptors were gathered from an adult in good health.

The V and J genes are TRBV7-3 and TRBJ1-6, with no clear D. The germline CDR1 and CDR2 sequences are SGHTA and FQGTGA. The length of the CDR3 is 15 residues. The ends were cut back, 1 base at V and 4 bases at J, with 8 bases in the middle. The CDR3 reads CASSLKGEYNSPLHF. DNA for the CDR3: TGTGCCAGCAGCTTAAAGGGCGAATATAATTCACCCCTCCACTTT.

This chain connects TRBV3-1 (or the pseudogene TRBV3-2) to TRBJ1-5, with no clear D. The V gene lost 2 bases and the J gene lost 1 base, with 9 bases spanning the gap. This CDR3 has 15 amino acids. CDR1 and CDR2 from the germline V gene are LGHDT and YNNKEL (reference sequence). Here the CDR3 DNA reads TGTGCCAGCAGCCAATCAAGGGTAAGCAATCAGCCCCAGCATTTT. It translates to CASSQSRVSNQPQHF.